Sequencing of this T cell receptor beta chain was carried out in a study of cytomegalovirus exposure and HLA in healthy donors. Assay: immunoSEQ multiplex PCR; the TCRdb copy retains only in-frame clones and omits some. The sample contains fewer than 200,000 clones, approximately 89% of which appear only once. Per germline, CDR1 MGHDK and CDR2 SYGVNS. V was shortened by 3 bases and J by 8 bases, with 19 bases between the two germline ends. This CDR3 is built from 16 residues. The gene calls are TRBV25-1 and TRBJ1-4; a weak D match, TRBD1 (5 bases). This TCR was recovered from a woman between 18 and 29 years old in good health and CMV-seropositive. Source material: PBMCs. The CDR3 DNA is TGTGCCAGCAGTGATTGGGGCAGGGTAGCGGGGGAAAAACTGTTTTTT. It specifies CASSDWGRVAGEKLFF.